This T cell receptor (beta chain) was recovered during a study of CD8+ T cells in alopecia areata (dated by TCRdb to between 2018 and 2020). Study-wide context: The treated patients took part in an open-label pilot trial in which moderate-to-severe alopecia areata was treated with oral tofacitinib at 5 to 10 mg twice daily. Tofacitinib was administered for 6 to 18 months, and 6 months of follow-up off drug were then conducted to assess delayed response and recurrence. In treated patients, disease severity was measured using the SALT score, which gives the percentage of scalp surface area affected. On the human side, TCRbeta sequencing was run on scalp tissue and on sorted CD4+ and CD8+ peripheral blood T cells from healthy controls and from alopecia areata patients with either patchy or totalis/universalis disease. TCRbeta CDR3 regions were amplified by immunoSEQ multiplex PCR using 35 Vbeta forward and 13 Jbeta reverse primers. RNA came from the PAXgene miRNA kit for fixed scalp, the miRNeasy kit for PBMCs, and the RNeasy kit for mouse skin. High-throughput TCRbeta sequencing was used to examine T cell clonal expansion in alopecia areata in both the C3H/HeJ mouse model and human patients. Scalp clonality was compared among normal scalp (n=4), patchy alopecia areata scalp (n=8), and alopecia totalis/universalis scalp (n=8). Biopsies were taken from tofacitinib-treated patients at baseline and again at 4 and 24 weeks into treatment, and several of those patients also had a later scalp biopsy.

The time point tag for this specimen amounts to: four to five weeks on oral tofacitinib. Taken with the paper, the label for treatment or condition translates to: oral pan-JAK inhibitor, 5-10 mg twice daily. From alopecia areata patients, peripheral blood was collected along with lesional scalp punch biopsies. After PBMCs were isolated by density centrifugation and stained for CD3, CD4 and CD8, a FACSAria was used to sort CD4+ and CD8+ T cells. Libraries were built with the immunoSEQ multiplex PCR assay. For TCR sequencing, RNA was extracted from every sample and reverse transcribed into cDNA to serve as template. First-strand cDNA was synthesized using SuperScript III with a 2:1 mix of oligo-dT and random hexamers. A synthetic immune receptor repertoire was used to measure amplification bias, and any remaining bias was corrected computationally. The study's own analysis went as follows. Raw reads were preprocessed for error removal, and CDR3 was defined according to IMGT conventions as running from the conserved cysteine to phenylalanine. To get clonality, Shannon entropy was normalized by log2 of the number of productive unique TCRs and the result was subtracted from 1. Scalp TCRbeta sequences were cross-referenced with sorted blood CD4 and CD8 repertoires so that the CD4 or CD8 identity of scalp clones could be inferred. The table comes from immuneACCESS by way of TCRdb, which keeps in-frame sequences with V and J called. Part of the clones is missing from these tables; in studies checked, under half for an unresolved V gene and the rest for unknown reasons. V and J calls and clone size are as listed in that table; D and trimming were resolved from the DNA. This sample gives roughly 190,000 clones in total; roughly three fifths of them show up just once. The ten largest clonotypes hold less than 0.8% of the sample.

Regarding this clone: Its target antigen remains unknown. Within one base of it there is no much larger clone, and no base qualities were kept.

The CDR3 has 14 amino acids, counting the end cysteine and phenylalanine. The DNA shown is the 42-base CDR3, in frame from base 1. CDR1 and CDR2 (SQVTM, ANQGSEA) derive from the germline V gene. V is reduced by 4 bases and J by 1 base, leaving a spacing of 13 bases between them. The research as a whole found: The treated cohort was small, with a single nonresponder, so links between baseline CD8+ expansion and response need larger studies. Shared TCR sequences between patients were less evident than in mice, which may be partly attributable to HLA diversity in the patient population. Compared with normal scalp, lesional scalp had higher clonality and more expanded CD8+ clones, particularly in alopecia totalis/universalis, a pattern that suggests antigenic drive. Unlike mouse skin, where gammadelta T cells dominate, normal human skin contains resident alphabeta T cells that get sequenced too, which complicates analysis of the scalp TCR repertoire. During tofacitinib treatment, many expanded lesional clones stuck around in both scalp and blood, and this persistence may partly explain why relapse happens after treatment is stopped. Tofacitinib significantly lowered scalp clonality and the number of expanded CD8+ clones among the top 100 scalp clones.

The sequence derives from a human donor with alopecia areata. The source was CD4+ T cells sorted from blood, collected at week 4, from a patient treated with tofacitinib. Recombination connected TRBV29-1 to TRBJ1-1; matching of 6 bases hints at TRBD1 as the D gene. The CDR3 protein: CSVGTAGPNTEAFF. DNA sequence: TGCAGCGTTGGGACAGCTGGACCGAACACTGAAGCTTTCTTT.